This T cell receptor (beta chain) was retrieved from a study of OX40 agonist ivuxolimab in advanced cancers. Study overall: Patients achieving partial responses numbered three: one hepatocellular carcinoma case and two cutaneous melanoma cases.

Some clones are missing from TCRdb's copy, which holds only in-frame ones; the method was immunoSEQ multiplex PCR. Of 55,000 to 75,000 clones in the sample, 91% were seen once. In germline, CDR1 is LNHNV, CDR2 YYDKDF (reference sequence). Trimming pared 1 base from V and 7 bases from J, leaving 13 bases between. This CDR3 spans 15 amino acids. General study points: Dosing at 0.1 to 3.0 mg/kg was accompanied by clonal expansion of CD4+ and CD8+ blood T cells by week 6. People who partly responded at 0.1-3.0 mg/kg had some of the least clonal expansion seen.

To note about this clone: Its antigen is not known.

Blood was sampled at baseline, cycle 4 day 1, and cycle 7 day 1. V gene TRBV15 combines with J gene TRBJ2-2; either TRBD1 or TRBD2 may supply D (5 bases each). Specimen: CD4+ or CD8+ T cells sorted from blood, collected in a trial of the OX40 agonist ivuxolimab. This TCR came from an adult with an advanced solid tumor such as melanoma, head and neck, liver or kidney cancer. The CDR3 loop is CATSRVRGAFGELFF. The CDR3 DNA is TGTGCCACCAGCAGAGTGAGGGGCGCTTTCGGGGAGCTGTTTTTT. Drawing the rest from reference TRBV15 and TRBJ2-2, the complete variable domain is DAMVIQNPRYQVTQFGKPVTLSCSQTLNHNVMYWYQQKSSQAPKLLFHYYDKDFNNEADTPDNFQSRRPNTSFCFLDIRSPGLGDTAMYLCATSRVRGAFGELFFGEGSRLTVL.